This T cell receptor (beta chain) came from a study of neoadjuvant anti-PD-1 for oral cavity cancer. The wider study: Patients mostly received three to four biweekly nivolumab doses at 3 mg/kg before surgery. Patients without progression received a fourth nivolumab dose around day 43, then surgical resection on days 50-56.

The repertoire was sequenced with immunoSEQ multiplex PCR; TCRdb's copy has only in-frame clones and lacks some. The table shows around 14,000 clones, with about 73% occurring only once. Germline trimming cut 4 bases from V and 4 bases from J; bases unmatched to any gene: 5. Germline CDR1 and CDR2: SNHLY and FYNNEI. CDR3 length equals 14 residues. Findings of the study overall: Non-responders to neoadjuvant nivolumab had significantly more clonal PBMC T cells than responders.

Time point given: after neoadjuvant nivolumab, at surgical resection. Patients had HPV-negative, locally advanced oral cavity squamous cell carcinoma. Turning to this clone: Antigen specificity is unknown.

The input for sequencing was PBMCs, taken after nivolumab (anti-PD-1) treatment. J is TRBJ2-7 and V is TRBV2, with TRBD2 matching over 9 bases. This TCR was recovered from a person aged 40 to 85 with oral cavity squamous cell carcinoma. CDR3: CASSGSGSQYEQYF. CDR3 coding DNA: TGTGCCAGCAGTGGTAGCGGGAGCCAATACGAGCAGTACTTC.